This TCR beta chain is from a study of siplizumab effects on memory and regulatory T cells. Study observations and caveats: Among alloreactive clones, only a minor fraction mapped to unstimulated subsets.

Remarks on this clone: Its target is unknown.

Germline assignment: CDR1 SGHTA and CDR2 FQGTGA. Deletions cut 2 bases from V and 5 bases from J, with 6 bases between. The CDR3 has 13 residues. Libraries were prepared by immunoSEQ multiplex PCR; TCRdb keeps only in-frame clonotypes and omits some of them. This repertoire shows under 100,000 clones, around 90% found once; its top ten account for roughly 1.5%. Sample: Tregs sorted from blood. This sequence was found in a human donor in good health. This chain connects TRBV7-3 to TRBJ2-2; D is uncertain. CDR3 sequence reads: CASSLGMTGELFF. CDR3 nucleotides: TGTGCCAGCAGCTTAGGGATGACCGGGGAGCTGTTTTTT.